Listed below are T cell receptor beta chains from one sample, sequenced in a study of T cells in localized non-small cell lung cancer. The protocol was immunoSEQ multiplex PCR, while the TCRdb copy is restricted to in-frame clones and leaves out a portion. The data show fewer than 45,000 clones, roughly 80% seen once. The specimen comprised peripheral blood, sampled before any cancer treatment. The receptors were gathered from a male donor at least 60 years old with stage III squamous cell lung carcinoma. Each CDR3 is given with its conserved first and last residue. The D gene is left open where the match is weak. Clone size appears in some rows only: once, few, many, or a class for an expanded clone.

>13|TRBJ1-5|TRBV5-8|NA|NA
CASSRGLNQPQHF
TGTGCCAGCAGCCGGGGGTTAAATCAGCCCCAGCATTTT
>12|TRBJ1-2|TRBV28|NA|NA
CASSLLLSGYTF
TGTGCCAGCAGTTTGTTGTTGTCTGGCTACACCTTC
>14|TRBJ1-1|TRBV6-1|NA|NA
CASSDIVGNTEAFF
TGTGCCAGCAGTGATATTGTCGGTAACACTGAAGCTTTCTTT
>16|TRBJ2-1|TRBV29-1|NA|TRBD1
CSVVPSGQGAYNEQFF
TGCAGCGTTGTCCCGTCGGGACAGGGGGCCTACAATGAGCAGTTCTTC
>13|TRBJ2-7|TRBV5-4|once|NA
CASSFTRNHEQYF
TGTGCCAGCAGCTTCACTAGGAACCACGAGCAGTACTTC
>14|TRBJ2-3|TRBV10-1|NA|NA
CASSESGVVDTQYF
TGCGCCAGCAGTGAGTCAGGGGTTGTCGATACGCAGTATTTT
>14|TRBJ2-2|TRBV9|NA|NA
CASSSRTGTGELFF
TGTGCCAGCAGCTCTAGGACTGGGACCGGGGAGCTGTTTTTT
>14|TRBJ1-5|TRBV6-1|NA|NA
CASSEGQGRQPQHF
TGTGCCAGCAGTGAAGGGCAGGGGAGACAGCCCCAGCATTTT
>12|TRBJ1-1|TRBV6-5|NA|NA
CASKNQRGEAFF
TGTGCCAGCAAAAACCAACGGGGTGAAGCTTTCTTT
>14|TRBJ1-2|TRBV2|NA|NA
CASTVRGTNYGYTF
TGTGCCAGCACCGTACGCGGGACTAACTATGGCTACACCTTC